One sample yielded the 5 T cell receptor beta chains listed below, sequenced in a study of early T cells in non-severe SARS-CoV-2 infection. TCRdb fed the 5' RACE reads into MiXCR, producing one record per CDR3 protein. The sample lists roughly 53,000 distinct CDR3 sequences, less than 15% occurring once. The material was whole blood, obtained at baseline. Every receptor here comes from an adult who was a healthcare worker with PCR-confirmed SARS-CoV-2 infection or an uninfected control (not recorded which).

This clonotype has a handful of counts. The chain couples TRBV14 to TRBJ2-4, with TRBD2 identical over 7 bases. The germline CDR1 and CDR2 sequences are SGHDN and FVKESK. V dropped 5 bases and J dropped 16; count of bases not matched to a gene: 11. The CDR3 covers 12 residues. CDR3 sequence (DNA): TGTGCCAGCAGCGAAGCCGGGACTAATATATACTTC. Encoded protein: CASSEAGTNIYF.

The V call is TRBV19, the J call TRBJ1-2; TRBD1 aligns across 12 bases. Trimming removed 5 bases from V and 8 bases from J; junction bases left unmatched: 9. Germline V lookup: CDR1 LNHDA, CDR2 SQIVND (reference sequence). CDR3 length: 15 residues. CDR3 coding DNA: TGTGCCAGTAGTCTGCCGGGACAGGGGGCCGGGGGCTACACCTTC. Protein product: CASSLPGQGAGGYTF.

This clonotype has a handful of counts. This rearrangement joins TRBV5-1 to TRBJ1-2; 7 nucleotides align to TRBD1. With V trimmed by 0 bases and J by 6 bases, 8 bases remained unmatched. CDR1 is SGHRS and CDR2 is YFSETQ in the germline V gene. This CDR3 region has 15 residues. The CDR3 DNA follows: TGCGCCAGCAGCTTGGAGGGCAGGGACAGACATGGCTACACCTTC. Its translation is CASSLEGRDRHGYTF.

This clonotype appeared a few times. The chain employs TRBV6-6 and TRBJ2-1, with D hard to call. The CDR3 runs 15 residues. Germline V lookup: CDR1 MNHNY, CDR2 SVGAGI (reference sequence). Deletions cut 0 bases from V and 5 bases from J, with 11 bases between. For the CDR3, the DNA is TGTGCCAGCAGTTACTCGGGCCAGGTTAACAATGAGCAGTTCTTC. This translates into CASSYSGQVNNEQFF.

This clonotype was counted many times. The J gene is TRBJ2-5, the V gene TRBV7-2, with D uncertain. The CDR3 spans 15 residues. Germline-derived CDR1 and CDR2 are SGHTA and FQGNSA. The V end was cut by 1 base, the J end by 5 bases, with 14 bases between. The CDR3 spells CASSLGRTPRETQYF. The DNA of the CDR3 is TGTGCCAGCAGCTTAGGCCGGACCCCCCGGGAGACCCAGTACTTC. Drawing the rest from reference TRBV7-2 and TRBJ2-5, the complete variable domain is GAGVSQSPSNKVTEKGKDVELRCDPISGHTALYWYRQSLGQGLEFLIYFQGNSAPDKSGLPSDRFSAERTGGSVSTLTIQRTQQEDSAVYLCASSLGRTPRETQYFGPGTRLLVL.